This T cell receptor (beta chain) was recovered during a study of shared clonotypes between healthy human individuals. Study in general: Per donor, three plates held CD4 naive cells, three held CD4 memory, two held CD8 naive and one held CD8 memory.

A word on this clone: The antigen remains undetermined.

Study results and limitations: Investigators expected sequencing depth to affect clonotype sharing among donors.

The CDR3 length is 14 residues. CDR1 MGHDK and CDR2 SYGVNS come from the germline V gene. V gave up 4 bases and J gave up 4 bases; unmatched junction bases: 3. The authors ran the assay at deep level. Clones were read by immunoSEQ multiplex PCR, and TCRdb kept only the in-frame ones, dropping some. The repertoire has fewer than 2.5 million clones, more than 85% of them found once; the top ten carry 0.36%. V gene TRBV25-1 combines with J gene TRBJ2-1, with 8 positions matching TRBD2. The receptor was derived from a man aged 18 to 29 in good health. Some clones in this sample may be carry-over from other donors' samples. Sequences were obtained from naive CD4+ T cells from PBMCs. The subset here: CD45RA+ positively selected. CDR3 DNA: TGTGCCAGCAGTGGTGTAGCGGGGTACAATGAGCAGTTCTTC. Its protein is CASSGVAGYNEQFF.